The 20 T cell receptor beta chains given below trace back to one sample, sequenced in a study of blood T cells in healthy people across ages. Through a sample-barcoded 5' primer and a J-beta primer mix, a second PCR was run for about 6 to 11 cycles. TCRdb re-called the 5' RACE reads with MiXCR, one entry per CDR3 protein. The table has roughly 640,000 distinct CDR3 sequences, under 30% seen once. Sequencing used blood. The receptors originated from a woman aged 80 or over in good health.

This clonotype was counted ten times or more. The V call is TRBV5-1, the J call TRBJ1-1, with 8 positions matching TRBD1. Germline V gene sequence: CDR1 SGHRS, CDR2 YFSETQ. The CDR3 is made up of 15 amino acids. The V segment lost 3 bases and the J segment 5 bases; nucleotides outside the gene matches: 9. In DNA form, the CDR3 reads TGCGCCAGCAGCTCAGACGGACAGGGCGTAACTGAAGCTTTCTTT. Residues: CASSSDGQGVTEAFF.

This clonotype has ten or more counts. This chain joins TRBV5-4 and TRBJ1-2; D might be TRBD1 (5 bases). Germline loops: CDR1 SGHNT, CDR2 YYREEE (reference sequence). There are 15 residues in the CDR3. Between the trimmed V and J ends, which lost 0 bases and 1 base, there was a span of 10 bases. The CDR3, as DNA: TGTGCCAGCAGCTTGGCAGGGCCCAATAACTATGGCTACACCTTC. Amino acid sequence: CASSLAGPNNYGYTF.

The J gene is TRBJ2-3, the V gene TRBV4-1; D is uncertain. Germline CDR1 MGHRA, CDR2 YSYEKL. Trimming took off 0 bases at V and 1 base at J, with 8 bases between the two ends. This CDR3 is built from 15 residues. CDR3 amino acids: CASSQEGCGTDTQYF. CDR3 bases: TGCGCCAGCAGCCAAGAAGGGTGCGGCACAGATACGCAGTATTTT.

This clonotype was seen at least ten times. J is TRBJ1-2 and V is TRBV7-2, with 9 bases aligning to TRBD1. V shed 5 bases, J shed 8 bases, and the junction held 9 bases outside the gene matches. Per germline, CDR1 SGHTA and CDR2 FQGNSA. This CDR3 region has 14 residues. The CDR3 sequence is CASSPQGALRGYTF. CDR3 sequence (DNA): TGTGCCAGCAGCCCACAGGGGGCTTTGCGAGGCTACACCTTC.

This clonotype was seen more than once but under ten times. This rearrangement joins TRBV28 to TRBJ1-5, with a tentative D call TRBD1 (5 bases). Trimming took off 2 bases at V and 7 bases at J, with 12 bases between the two ends. Germline values: CDR1 MDHEN, CDR2 SYDVKM. This CDR3 has 14 residues. The CDR3 sequence: CASSLGGERQPQHF. The DNA for the CDR3 is TGTGCCAGCAGTTTAGGGGGTGAACGCCAGCCCCAGCATTTT. The full variable domain, rest sourced from reference TRBV28 and TRBJ1-5, is DVKVTQSSRYLVKRTGEKVFLECVQDMDHENMFWYRQDPGLGLRLIYFSYDVKMKEKGDIPEGYSVSREKKERFSLILESASTNQTSMYLCASSLGGERQPQHFGDGTRLSIL.

The V and J genes are TRBV20-1 and TRBJ2-5, with D possibly being TRBD1 (6 bases). V lost 6 bases, J lost 4 bases, and 18 bases lay in between. CDR3 length: 14 residues. Germline V gene lookup returns CDR1 DFQATT and CDR2 SNEGSKA (reference sequence). CDR3 residues: CSAKPGTPGETQYF. In DNA form, the CDR3 reads TGCAGTGCCAAACCCGGGACACCGGGAGAGACCCAGTACTTC.

The gene calls are TRBV7-2 and TRBJ1-6; no firm D call. V lost 4 bases to trimming and J lost 2 bases, with 9 bases between them. CDR1 is SGHTA and CDR2 is FQGNSA in the germline V gene. CDR3 length equals 15 residues. The CDR3 coding sequence is TGTGCCAGCAGCTCCAGACAAGCCTATAATTCACCCCTCCACTTT. Its protein product is CASSSRQAYNSPLHF.

In its sample, this clonotype was seen many times. The genes are TRBV10-3 and TRBJ1-2; possible D gene TRBD1, 6 bases. Germline values: CDR1 ENHRY, CDR2 SYGVKD. CDR3 size: 15 residues. V lost 0 bases to trimming and J lost 4 bases, with 12 bases between them. DNA of the CDR3: TGTGCCATCAGTGAGTCACAGGGAGCATCCTATGGCTACACCTTC. Translated, it gives CAISESQGASYGYTF.

The table lists this clonotype with a few counts. The rearrangement joins TRBV28 to TRBJ2-1, with TRBD2 identical over 7 bases. The V gene's germline CDR1 is MDHEN and CDR2 SYDVKM. The CDR3 has 13 residues. The V gene end was trimmed by 8 bases and the J gene end by 0 bases; junction bases not matched to a gene: 1. CDR3: CASGGVSYNEQFF. The CDR3 DNA reads TGTGCCAGCGGGGGGGTCTCCTACAATGAGCAGTTCTTC.

At least ten counts were recorded for this clonotype. The rearrangement uses TRBV12-3 or TRBV12-4 and TRBJ2-6; D perhaps matches TRBD1 (6 bases). Trimming removed 6 bases at V and 0 bases at J, with 9 bases between. This CDR3 has 15 residues. CDR3 nucleotides: TGTGCCAGCAGACAGGGAGTCTCTGGGGCCAACGTCCTGACTTTC. Protein product: CASRQGVSGANVLTF.

At least ten counts were recorded for this clonotype. The chain carries TRBV27 and TRBJ2-1; a possible D gene is TRBD2 (5 bases). V was pared by 4 bases and J by 7 bases, with 17 bases between. The length of the CDR3 is 15 residues. Germline V CDR1 and CDR2: MNHEY, SMNVEV (reference sequence). The CDR3 sequence: CASSSDYPRSNEQFF. Here the CDR3 DNA reads TGTGCCAGCAGTTCTGACTACCCGAGGTCTAATGAGCAGTTCTTC.

This clonotype appeared a single time. A much larger clone differs from this one at a single base, so this may be a read error. This chain connects TRBV7-2 to TRBJ2-5; D is undetermined. V was cut by 3 bases and J by 11 bases, with 16 bases left in between. The CDR3 is made up of 13 amino acids. The germline V gene has CDR1 SGHTA and CDR2 FQGNSA. In DNA, the CDR3 is TGTGCCAGCAGCTTGGCTAAAAGCAATGAGCAGTACTTC. Amino acids: CASSLAKSNEQYF.

The chain is built from TRBV24-1 and TRBJ2-3; D perhaps matches TRBD2 (6 bases). From germline, CDR1 is KGHDR and CDR2 SFDVKD. The CDR3 sequence is 15 residues long. V lost 4 bases and J 2 bases, leaving 12 bases between the germline ends. The CDR3 reads CATSDTGVTTDTQYF. Here the CDR3 DNA reads TGTGCCACCAGTGACACGGGAGTTACCACAGATACGCAGTATTTT.

The chain joins TRBV6-1 to TRBJ2-2; 9 positions match TRBD2. The CDR3 runs 18 residues. Germline assignment: CDR1 MNHNS and CDR2 SASEGT. V shed 4 bases and J 2 bases; nucleotides not matched to a gene: 11. The CDR3 bases are TGTGCCAGCAGTGCTCTCGGAATGCGGGGGGGCAACACCGGGGAGCTGTTTTTT. Amino acids: CASSALGMRGGNTGELFF.

Notes on this clonotype: One end of the junction is discordant with germline, which a read error may explain. The rearrangement links TRBV7-6 to TRBJ1-4; TRBD1 aligns across 8 bases. This CDR3 is 17 amino acids long. CDR1 is SGHVS and CDR2 is FNYEAQ in the germline V gene. The CDR3 sequence is CASSEGQGIWTNEKRFF. The CDR3 region has the DNA TGTGCCAGCAGCGAAGGACAGGGTATTTGGACTAATGAAAAACGGTTTTTT.

This clonotype came up many times. The V gene is TRBV5-1, the J gene TRBJ2-3; 9 bases are shared with TRBD2. This CDR3 has 16 amino acids. Trimming removed 1 base from V and 1 base from J; junction bases left unmatched: 4. Per the germline V gene, CDR1 is SGHRS and CDR2 is YFSETQ. CDR3 protein: CASSLSAGGRTDTQYF. In DNA form, the CDR3 reads TGCGCCAGCAGCTTGAGCGCGGGGGGGCGCACAGATACGCAGTATTTT.

The V and J genes are TRBV15 and TRBJ1-2; 7 nucleotides agree with TRBD1. The CDR3 covers 14 residues. With 5 bases clipped from V and 6 bases from J, the junction kept 9 bases outside the gene matches. Germline CDR1 LNHNV, CDR2 YYDKDF (reference sequence). The CDR3 is CATSPRTGVNGYTF. In DNA, the CDR3 is TGTGCCACCAGCCCGCGCACAGGGGTGAATGGCTACACCTTC.

The chain carries TRBV6-1 and TRBJ2-7; weak D call: TRBD1 (5 bases). The DNA end is a closer match to TRBJ2-5, so the J assignment may be wrong. Per the germline V gene, CDR1 is MNHNS and CDR2 is SASEGT. The CDR3 sequence is 16 residues long. CDR3 coding DNA: TGTGCCAGCAGTGAAGGGCAGGGTGTGAAGCATGAGACCCAGTACTTC. Its protein is CASSEGQGVKHETQYF.

This chain links TRBV6-5 with TRBJ1-2, with TRBD1 matching over 7 bases. V lost 6 bases to trimming and J lost 0 bases; unmatched junction nucleotides: 10. CDR1 is MNHEY, CDR2 SVGAGI, per germline. The CDR3 consists of 16 residues. The CDR3 region is CASSRFRTGANYGYTF. The DNA for the CDR3 is TGTGCCAGCAGCCGATTCAGGACAGGAGCTAACTATGGCTACACCTTC.

Ten or more counts support this clonotype. This sequence joins TRBV15 and TRBJ2-5, with D possibly TRBD1 on 6 matching bases. V was shortened by 5 bases and J by 0 bases, with 7 bases between the two germline ends. The germline V gene has CDR1 LNHNV and CDR2 YYDKDF (reference sequence). CDR3 length: 13 amino acids. The DNA of the CDR3 is TGTGCCACCAGCGGACAGTACCAAGAGACCCAGTACTTC. It encodes CATSGQYQETQYF.